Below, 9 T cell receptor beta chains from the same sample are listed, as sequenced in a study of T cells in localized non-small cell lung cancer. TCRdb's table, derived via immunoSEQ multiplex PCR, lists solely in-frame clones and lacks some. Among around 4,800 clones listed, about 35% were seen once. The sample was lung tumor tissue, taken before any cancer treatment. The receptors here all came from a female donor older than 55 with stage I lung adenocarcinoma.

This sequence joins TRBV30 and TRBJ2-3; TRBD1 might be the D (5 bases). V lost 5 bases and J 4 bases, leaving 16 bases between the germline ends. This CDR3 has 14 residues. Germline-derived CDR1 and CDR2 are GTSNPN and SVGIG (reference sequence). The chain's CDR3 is CAWSRRGGSDTQYF. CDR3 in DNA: TGTGCCTGGTCCCGTAGGGGCGGATCAGATACGCAGTATTTT.

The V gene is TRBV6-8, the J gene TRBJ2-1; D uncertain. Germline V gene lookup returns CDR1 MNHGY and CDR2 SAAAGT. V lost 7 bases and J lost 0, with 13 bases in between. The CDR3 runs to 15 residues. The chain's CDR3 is CASIHKLSSYNEQFF. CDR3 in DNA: TGTGCCAGCATACATAAATTAAGCTCCTACAATGAGCAGTTCTTC.

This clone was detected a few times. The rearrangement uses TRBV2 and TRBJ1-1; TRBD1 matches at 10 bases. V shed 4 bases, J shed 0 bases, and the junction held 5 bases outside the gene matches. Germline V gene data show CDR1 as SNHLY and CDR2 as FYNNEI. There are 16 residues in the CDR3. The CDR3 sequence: CASSGGTGVLNTEAFF. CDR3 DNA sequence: TGTGCCAGCAGTGGGGGGACAGGGGTTTTGAACACTGAAGCTTTCTTT.

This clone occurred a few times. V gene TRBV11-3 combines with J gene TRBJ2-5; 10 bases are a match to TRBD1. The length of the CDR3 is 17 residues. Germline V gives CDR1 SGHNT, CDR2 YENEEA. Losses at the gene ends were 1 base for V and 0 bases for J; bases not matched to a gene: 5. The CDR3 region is CASSLGLGQGYQETQYF. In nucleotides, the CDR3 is TGTGCCAGCAGCTTAGGTTTGGGACAGGGGTACCAAGAGACCCAGTACTTC.

The CDR3 reads CASRQRDRGLDEAFF. Written as DNA, the CDR3 is TGTGCCAGCCGGCAAAGGGACAGGGGGTTGGATGAAGCTTTCTTT. The genes are TRBV10-3 and TRBJ1-1; 11 positions match TRBD1. Trimming cost V 10 bases and J 7 bases; bases outside gene matches: 14. The CDR3 extends over 15 amino acids. Looked up from germline, CDR1 is ENHRY and CDR2 is SYGVKD.

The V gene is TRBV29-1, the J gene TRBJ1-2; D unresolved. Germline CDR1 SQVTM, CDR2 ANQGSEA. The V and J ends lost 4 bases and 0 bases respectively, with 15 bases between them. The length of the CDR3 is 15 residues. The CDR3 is CSVVGWGGTNYGYTF. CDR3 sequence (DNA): TGCAGCGTTGTTGGGTGGGGTGGGACTAACTATGGCTACACCTTC.

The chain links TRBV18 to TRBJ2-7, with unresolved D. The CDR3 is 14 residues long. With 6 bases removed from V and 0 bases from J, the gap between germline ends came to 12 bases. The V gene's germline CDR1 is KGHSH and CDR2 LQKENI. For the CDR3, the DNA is TGTGCCAGCTCGCTTGGGGTGGGCTCCTACGAGCAGTACTTC. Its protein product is CASSLGVGSYEQYF.

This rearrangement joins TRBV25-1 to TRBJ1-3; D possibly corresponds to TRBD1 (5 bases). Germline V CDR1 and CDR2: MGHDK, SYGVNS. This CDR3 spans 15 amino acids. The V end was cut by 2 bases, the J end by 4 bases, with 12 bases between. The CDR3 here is CASSEVGREGNTIYF. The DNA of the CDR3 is TGTGCCAGCAGTGAAGTAGGCAGGGAGGGAAACACCATATATTTT.

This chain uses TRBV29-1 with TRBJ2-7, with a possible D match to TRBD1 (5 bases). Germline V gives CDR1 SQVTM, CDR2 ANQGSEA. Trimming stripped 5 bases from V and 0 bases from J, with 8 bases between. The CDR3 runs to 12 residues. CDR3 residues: CSVRTLSYEQYF. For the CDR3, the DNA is TGCAGCGTTCGGACACTCTCCTACGAGCAGTACTTC.